One and the same sample provided the 20 T cell receptor beta chains below, sequenced in a study of blood T cell repertoires in COVID-19. Method: immunoSEQ multiplex PCR; TCRdb's copy keeps in-frame clones and lacks some. The data contain 35,000 to 40,000 clones, roughly 77% of them seen just once; the ten biggest clones take up around 40%. The specimen was peripheral blood. The receptors come from a man aged 80 or over with active or convalescent COVID-19.

This chain joins TRBV3-1 (or the pseudogene TRBV3-2) and TRBJ2-5, with 7 bases matching TRBD2. The CDR3 length is 15 residues. V gave up 3 bases and J gave up 4 bases; unmatched junction bases: 8. The V gene's germline CDR1 is LGHDT and CDR2 YNNKEL (reference sequence). The CDR3 DNA reads TGTGCCAGCAGCCAGCGGGGGACCACGGTAGAGACCCAGTACTTC. It translates to CASSQRGTTVETQYF.

The J gene is TRBJ2-7, the V gene TRBV28, with D possibly TRBD1 on 6 matching bases. Per the germline V gene, CDR1 is MDHEN and CDR2 is SYDVKM. V was pared by 3 bases and J by 5 bases, with 17 bases between. The length of the CDR3 is 15 residues. The CDR3 DNA follows: TGTGCCAGCAGTTTGCCACACACAGGGTCCCACGAGCAGTACTTC. Translating it yields CASSLPHTGSHEQYF.

This rearrangement joins TRBV7-9 to TRBJ1-2; TRBD1 aligns across 8 bases. The germline CDR1 and CDR2 sequences are SEHNR and FQNEAQ (reference sequence). This CDR3 region has 13 residues. With 7 bases clipped from V and 8 bases from J, the junction kept 9 bases outside the gene matches. In nucleotides, the CDR3 is TGTGCCAGCACCACAGGGGGAACGGGGGGCTACACCTTC. This encodes CASTTGGTGGYTF.

The chain carries TRBV28 and TRBJ2-3; 8 positions agree with TRBD2. CDR3 length: 17 residues. The ends lost 5 bases at V and 4 bases at J; junction bases unmatched: 14. Germline loops: CDR1 MDHEN, CDR2 SYDVKM. The CDR3: CASSDLPSGSVPDTQYF. The CDR3 bases are TGTGCCAGCAGTGACCTCCCGAGCGGGAGTGTCCCAGATACGCAGTATTTT.

The rearrangement joins TRBV27 to TRBJ1-5, with 7 positions matching TRBD1. Germline lookup yields CDR1 MNHEY and CDR2 SMNVEV (reference sequence). The CDR3 contains 15 residues. Trimming removed 7 bases from V and 6 bases from J; junction bases left unmatched: 12. CDR3 in amino acids: CASTPGGAGGQPQHF. The CDR3 region has the DNA TGTGCCAGCACCCCCGGGGGGGCAGGGGGTCAGCCCCAGCATTTT.

The chain is built from TRBV23-1 and TRBJ1-1; perhaps TRBD1 as D (5 bases). Being an ORF, TRBV23-1 has a function that is uncertain. This CDR3 is 14 amino acids long. V shed 1 base and J shed 5 bases, with 11 bases lying between them. This CDR3 is CASSQWGRMTEAFF. The CDR3 DNA reads TGCGCCAGCAGTCAATGGGGCAGGATGACTGAAGCTTTCTTT.

The V gene is TRBV6-5, the J gene TRBJ2-7, with 10 bases aligning to TRBD1. Germline loops: CDR1 MNHEY, CDR2 SVGAGI. V lost 5 bases, J lost 5 bases, and 6 bases stayed unmatched. The CDR3 covers 14 residues. CDR3 nucleotides: TGTGCCAGCAGTCGGGGACAGGGGTTCCACGAGCAGTACTTC. Its translation: CASSRGQGFHEQYF.

This rearrangement joins TRBV7-2 to TRBJ1-5; D might be TRBD1 (6 bases). This CDR3 spans 15 amino acids. V was clipped by 5 bases and J by 0 bases, with 11 bases between them. Germline loops: CDR1 SGHTA, CDR2 FQGNSA. CDR3 nucleotide sequence: TGTGCCAGCAGCCCTCAGGGGTATAGCAATCAGCCCCAGCATTTT. Encoded protein: CASSPQGYSNQPQHF.

The chain uses TRBV5-4 and TRBJ2-7, with TRBD1 matching 8 bases. J gave up 0 bases and V 5 bases, and 7 bases lay outside the gene matches. Looked up from germline, CDR1 is SGHNT and CDR2 is YYREEE (reference sequence). The CDR3 totals 15 residues. Here the CDR3 reads CASSSPGTGSYEQYF. The CDR3 region has the DNA TGTGCCAGCAGTTCTCCCGGGACAGGCTCCTACGAGCAGTACTTC.

The chain links TRBV2 to TRBJ1-3, with D hard to call. This CDR3 comprises 13 residues. V lost 7 bases, J lost 4 bases, and 11 bases lay in between. Looked up from germline, CDR1 is SNHLY and CDR2 is FYNNEI. CDR3 region: CASTLFGGNTIYF. CDR3 bases: TGTGCCAGCACCCTGTTCGGGGGAAACACCATATATTTT.

CDR3 sequence (DNA): TGTGCCAGCAGCTCAGGGCCAAGTCCCTCCTACGAGCAGTACTTC. Translating gives CASSSGPSPSYEQYF. The rearrangement links TRBV5-4 to TRBJ2-7, with a possible D match to TRBD1 (5 bases). V was cut by 3 bases and J by 0 bases, with 13 bases left in between. This CDR3 is 15 amino acids long. The V gene's germline CDR1 is SGHNT and CDR2 YYREEE (reference sequence).

The chain employs TRBV30 and TRBJ1-6; D is undetermined. Germline lookup yields CDR1 GTSNPN and CDR2 SVGIG (reference sequence). There are 13 residues in the CDR3. The V end was cut by 0 bases, the J end by 7 bases, with 7 bases between. The CDR3 nucleotides read TGTGCCTGGAGTGTGCAGCGGAATTCACCCCTCCACTTT. Its protein is CAWSVQRNSPLHF.

This chain links TRBV20-1 with TRBJ2-1; 8 bases match TRBD1. The CDR3 contains 15 residues. V shed 3 bases and J 4 bases; nucleotides not matched to a gene: 8. The germline CDR1 and CDR2 sequences are DFQATT and SNEGSKA (reference sequence). The CDR3 region has the DNA TGCAGTGCTAGTTACCGGGACAGGTTATACAATGAGCAGTTCTTC. It encodes CSASYRDRLYNEQFF.

This chain joins TRBV3-1 (or the pseudogene TRBV3-2) and TRBJ2-1, with D possibly being TRBD2 (6 bases). The CDR3 spans 16 residues. Trimming removed 3 bases at V and 2 bases at J, with 14 bases between. Germline V gives CDR1 LGHDT, CDR2 YNNKEL (reference sequence). As DNA, the CDR3 is TGTGCCAGCAGCCAGATACCCGGGACTGCCTACAATGAGCAGTTCTTC. Translation: CASSQIPGTAYNEQFF.

The chain recombines TRBV19 with TRBJ2-1, with 8 positions matching TRBD1. The CDR3 extends over 15 amino acids. The germline CDR1 and CDR2 sequences are LNHDA and SQIVND (reference sequence). Germline trimming cut 2 bases from V and 4 bases from J; bases unmatched to any gene: 4. The CDR3 here is CASSIWQGAYNEQFF. The CDR3 DNA is TGTGCCAGTAGTATATGGCAGGGGGCGTACAATGAGCAGTTCTTC.

The rearrangement uses TRBV25-1 and TRBJ2-4, with 9 bases matching TRBD2. The CDR3 contains 17 residues. V dropped 3 bases and J dropped 3; count of bases not matched to a gene: 9. The germline gives CDR1 MGHDK, CDR2 SYGVNS. CDR3 coding DNA: TGTGCCAGCAGTGAGAATAAGCTAGCGGGGATCAAAAACATTCAGTACTTC. As protein: CASSENKLAGIKNIQYF.

This clone was seen a single time. The chain is built from TRBV5-6 and TRBJ2-1, with D possibly matching TRBD2 (6 bases). With 0 bases removed from V and 0 bases from J, the gap between germline ends came to 7 bases. Germline CDR1 is SGHDT and CDR2 is YYEEEE. The CDR3 has 15 amino acids. The CDR3 nucleotides are TGTGCCAGCAGCTTGGTGGGGGGCTCCTACAATGAGCAGTTCTTC. It encodes CASSLVGGSYNEQFF.

This clone was seen only once. The chain couples TRBV28 to TRBJ2-2; tentative D call: TRBD1 (7 bases). The CDR3 length is 14 residues. Trimming shortened V by 1 base and J by 9 bases, and 12 bases separated the two germline ends. In germline, CDR1 is MDHEN, CDR2 SYDVKM. DNA for the CDR3: TGTGCCAGCAGTTTATACAGGGGAGGCAGGGAGCTGTTTTTT. Amino acid sequence: CASSLYRGGRELFF. The full variable domain, in which reference TRBV28 and TRBJ2-2 provide the parts outside the CDR3, is DVKVTQSSRYLVKRTGEKVFLECVQDMDHENMFWYRQDPGLGLRLIYFSYDVKMKEKGDIPEGYSVSREKKERFSLILESASTNQTSMYLCASSLYRGGRELFFGEGSRLTVL.

In its sample, this clone was seen a few times. The V gene is TRBV28, the J gene TRBJ2-7; the match to TRBD1 covers 8 bases. Unmatched junction bases numbered 20, after V lost 3 bases and J lost 4 bases. CDR1 and CDR2 from the germline V gene are MDHEN and SYDVKM. This CDR3 spans 19 amino acids. CDR3 sequence: CASSFKVISRGLPPYEQYF. DNA for the CDR3: TGTGCCAGCAGTTTTAAGGTTATCTCCAGGGGGCTACCCCCATACGAGCAGTACTTC.

The V gene is TRBV5-4, the J gene TRBJ2-5, with 8 bases identical to TRBD1. CDR1 SGHNT and CDR2 YYREEE come from the germline V gene (reference sequence). Trimming took 0 bases from V and 4 from J; bases not matched to a gene: 5. The CDR3 is 15 residues long. The CDR3 protein is CASSLETGGTETQYF. The CDR3 DNA sequence: TGTGCCAGCAGCTTGGAAACAGGGGGGACAGAGACCCAGTACTTC.